This TCR beta chain was profiled in a study of blood T cell repertoires in COVID-19. Whole-study context: COVID-19 samples collected from the United States, Italy and Spain covered acute and convalescent phases. In each case, the material was cDNA or gDNA derived from T cells, B-cell-depleted T cells, or PBMCs.

J gave up 0 bases and V 3 bases, and 4 bases lay outside the gene matches. The germline CDR1 and CDR2 sequences are MGHDK and SYGVNS. The CDR3 spans 15 residues. The sample holds a few counts of this clone. Per the original data handling: Reference gene primer amplification yielded estimated nucleated cell counts. TCRdb's copy holds only in-frame clones and misses some; the assay was immunoSEQ multiplex PCR. From that table come the V and J calls and clone size; the DNA was used to work out D and trimming. The table records tens of thousands of clones, 90% of them present only once. The sequenced sample was peripheral blood. This chain joins TRBV25-1 and TRBJ2-7; 8 nucleotides line up with TRBD1. The receptor's source is a man between 65 and 80 years old with active or convalescent COVID-19. The CDR3 region has the DNA TGTGCCAGCAGTGAGACAGGGGTGGGCTCCTACGAGCAGTACTTC. Translating gives CASSETGVGSYEQYF.